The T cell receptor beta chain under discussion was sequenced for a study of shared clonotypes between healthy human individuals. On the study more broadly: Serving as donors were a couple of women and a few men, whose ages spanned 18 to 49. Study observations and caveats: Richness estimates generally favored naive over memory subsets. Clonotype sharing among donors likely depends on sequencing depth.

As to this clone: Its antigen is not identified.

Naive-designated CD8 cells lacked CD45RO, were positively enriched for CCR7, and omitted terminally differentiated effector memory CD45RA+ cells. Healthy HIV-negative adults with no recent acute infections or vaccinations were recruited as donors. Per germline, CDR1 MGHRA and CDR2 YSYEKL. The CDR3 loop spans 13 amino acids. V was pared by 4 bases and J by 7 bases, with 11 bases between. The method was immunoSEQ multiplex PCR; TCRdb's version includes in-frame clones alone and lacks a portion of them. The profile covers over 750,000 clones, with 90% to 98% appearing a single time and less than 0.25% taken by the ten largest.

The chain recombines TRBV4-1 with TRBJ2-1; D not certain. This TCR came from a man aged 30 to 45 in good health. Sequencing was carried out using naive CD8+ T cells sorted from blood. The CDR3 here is CASSLSGRNEQFF. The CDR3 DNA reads TGCGCCAGCAGCCTTTCCGGGCGAAATGAGCAGTTCTTC.